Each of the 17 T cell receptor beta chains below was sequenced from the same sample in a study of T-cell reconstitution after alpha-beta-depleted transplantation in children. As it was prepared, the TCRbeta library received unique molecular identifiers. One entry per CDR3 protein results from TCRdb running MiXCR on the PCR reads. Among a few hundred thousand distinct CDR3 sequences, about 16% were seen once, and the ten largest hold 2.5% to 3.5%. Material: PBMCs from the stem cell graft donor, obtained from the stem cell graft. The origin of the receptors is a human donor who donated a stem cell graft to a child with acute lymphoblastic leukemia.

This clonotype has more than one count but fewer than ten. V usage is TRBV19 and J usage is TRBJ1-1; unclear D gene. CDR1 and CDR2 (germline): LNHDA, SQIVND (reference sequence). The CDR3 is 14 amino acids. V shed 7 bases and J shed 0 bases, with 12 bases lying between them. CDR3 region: CASNPGSMNTEAFF. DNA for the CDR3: TGTGCCAGTAACCCCGGCAGCATGAACACTGAAGCTTTCTTT.

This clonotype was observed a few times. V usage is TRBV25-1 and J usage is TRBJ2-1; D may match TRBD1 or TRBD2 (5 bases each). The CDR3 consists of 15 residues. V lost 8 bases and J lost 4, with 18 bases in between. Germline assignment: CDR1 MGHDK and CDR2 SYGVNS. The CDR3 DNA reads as TGTGCCAGCCTTCCCCGGGGCAAGGGATACAATGAGCAGTTCTTC. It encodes CASLPRGKGYNEQFF.

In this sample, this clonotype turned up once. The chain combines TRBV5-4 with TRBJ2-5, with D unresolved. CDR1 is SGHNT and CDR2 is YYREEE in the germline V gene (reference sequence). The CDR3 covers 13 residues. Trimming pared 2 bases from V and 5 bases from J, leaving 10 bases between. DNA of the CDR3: TGTGCCAGCAGCTTAGTTTCCGCGGAGACCCAGTACTTC. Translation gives CASSLVSAETQYF.

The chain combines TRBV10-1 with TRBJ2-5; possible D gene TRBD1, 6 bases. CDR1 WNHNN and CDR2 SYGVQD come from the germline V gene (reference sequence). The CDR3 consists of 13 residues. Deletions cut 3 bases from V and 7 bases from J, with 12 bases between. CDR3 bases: TGCGCCAGCAGTGACAGGGGAAGGGTGACCCAGTACTTC. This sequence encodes CASSDRGRVTQYF.

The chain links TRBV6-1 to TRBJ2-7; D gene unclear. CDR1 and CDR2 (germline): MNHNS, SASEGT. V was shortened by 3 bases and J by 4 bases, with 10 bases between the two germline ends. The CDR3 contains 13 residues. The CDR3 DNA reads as TGTGCCAGCAGTGAGGGCAGGTCTTACGAGCAGTACTTC. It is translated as CASSEGRSYEQYF.

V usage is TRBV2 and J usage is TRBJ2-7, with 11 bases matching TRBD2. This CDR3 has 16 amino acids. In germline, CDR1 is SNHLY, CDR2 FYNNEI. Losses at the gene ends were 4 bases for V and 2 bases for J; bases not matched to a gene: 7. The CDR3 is CASSGATSGNAYEQYF. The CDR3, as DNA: TGTGCCAGCAGTGGCGCGACTAGCGGGAACGCCTACGAGCAGTACTTC.

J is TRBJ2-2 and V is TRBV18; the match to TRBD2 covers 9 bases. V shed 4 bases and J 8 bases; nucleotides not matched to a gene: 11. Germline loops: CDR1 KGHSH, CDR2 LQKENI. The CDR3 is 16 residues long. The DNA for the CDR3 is TGTGCCAGCTCACGCGGACTAGCGTCTCACGGAGGGGAGCTGTTTTTT. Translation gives CASSRGLASHGGELFF.

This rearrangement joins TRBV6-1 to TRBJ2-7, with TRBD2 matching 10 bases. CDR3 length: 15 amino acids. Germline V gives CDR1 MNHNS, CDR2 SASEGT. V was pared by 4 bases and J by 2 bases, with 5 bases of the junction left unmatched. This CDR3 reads CASSVEGTSAYEQYF. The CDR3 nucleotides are TGTGCCAGCAGTGTCGAAGGGACTAGCGCCTACGAGCAGTACTTC.

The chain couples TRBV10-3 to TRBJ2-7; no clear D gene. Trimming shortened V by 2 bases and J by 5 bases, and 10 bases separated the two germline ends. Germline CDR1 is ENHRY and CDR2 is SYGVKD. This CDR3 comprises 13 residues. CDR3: CAISEGSTDEQYF. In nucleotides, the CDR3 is TGTGCCATCAGTGAGGGAAGTACCGACGAGCAGTACTTC.

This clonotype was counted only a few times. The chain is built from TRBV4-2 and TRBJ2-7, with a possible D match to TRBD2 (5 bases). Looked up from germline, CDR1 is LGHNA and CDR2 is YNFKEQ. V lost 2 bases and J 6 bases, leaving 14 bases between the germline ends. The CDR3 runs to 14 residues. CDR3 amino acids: CASSQTGIGSEQYF. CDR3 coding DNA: TGTGCCAGCAGCCAAACCGGGATCGGTTCCGAGCAGTACTTC.

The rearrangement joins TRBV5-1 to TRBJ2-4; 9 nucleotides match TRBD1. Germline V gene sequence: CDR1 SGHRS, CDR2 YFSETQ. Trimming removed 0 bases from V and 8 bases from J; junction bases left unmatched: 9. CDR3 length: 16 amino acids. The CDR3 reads CASSLAPGTGRHIQYF. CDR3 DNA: TGCGCCAGCAGCTTGGCCCCCGGGACAGGGAGGCACATTCAGTACTTC.

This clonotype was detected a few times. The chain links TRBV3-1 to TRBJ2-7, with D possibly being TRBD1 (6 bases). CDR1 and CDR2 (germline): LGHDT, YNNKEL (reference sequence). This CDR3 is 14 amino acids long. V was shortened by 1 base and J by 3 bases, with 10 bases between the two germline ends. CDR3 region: CASSQGDRHYEQYF. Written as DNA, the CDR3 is TGTGCCAGCAGCCAAGGTGACAGGCACTACGAGCAGTACTTC.

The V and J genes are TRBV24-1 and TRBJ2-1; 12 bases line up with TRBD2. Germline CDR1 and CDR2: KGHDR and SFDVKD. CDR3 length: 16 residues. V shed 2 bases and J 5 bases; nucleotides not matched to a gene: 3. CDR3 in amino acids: CATSDWTSGTDNEQFF. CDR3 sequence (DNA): TGTGCCACCAGTGATTGGACTAGCGGGACCGACAATGAGCAGTTCTTC.

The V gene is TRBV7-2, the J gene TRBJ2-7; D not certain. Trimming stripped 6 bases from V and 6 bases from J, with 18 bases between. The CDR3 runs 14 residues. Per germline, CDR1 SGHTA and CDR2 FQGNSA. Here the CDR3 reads CASSPTSVGGEQYF. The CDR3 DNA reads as TGTGCCAGCAGTCCTACTTCGGTTGGTGGCGAGCAGTACTTC. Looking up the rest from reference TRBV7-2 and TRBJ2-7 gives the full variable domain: GAGVSQSPSNKVTEKGKDVELRCDPISGHTALYWYRQSLGQGLEFLIYFQGNSAPDKSGLPSDRFSAERTGGSVSTLTIQRTQQEDSAVYLCASSPTSVGGEQYFGPGTRLTVT.

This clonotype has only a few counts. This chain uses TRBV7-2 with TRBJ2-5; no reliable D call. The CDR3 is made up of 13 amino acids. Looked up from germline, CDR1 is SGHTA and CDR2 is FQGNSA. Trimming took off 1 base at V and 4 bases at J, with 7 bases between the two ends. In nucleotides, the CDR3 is TGTGCCAGCAGCTTAGACGAGTCAGAGACCCAGTACTTC. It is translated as CASSLDESETQYF.

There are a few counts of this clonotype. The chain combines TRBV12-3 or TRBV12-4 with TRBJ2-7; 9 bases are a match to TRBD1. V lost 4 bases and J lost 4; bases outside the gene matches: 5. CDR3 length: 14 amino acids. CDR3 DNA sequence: TGTGCCAGCAGTTCTACCGGGACAGGGTACGAGCAGTACTTC. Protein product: CASSSTGTGYEQYF.

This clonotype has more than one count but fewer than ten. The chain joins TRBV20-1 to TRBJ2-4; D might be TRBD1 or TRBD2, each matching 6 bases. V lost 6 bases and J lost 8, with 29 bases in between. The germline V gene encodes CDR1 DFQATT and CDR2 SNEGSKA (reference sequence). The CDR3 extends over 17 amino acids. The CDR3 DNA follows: TGCAGTGCCGTAGGGGGTAGCGGAGGGGTCCCCTTGGACATTCAGTACTTC. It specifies CSAVGGSGGVPLDIQYF.